This TCR beta chain emerged from a study of blood T cell repertoires in COVID-19. Across the whole study: The study drew acute and convalescent COVID-19 samples from the United States, Italy and Spain. From T cells, B-cell-depleted T cells, or PBMCs came the material, which was cDNA or gDNA.

Per the original data handling: Cell counts per sample came from amplifying reference gene primers. Sequencing was performed with immunoSEQ multiplex PCR; in TCRdb, only in-frame clones are kept and a portion is missing. That table supplies the V and J calls and clone size; D and trimming were determined from the DNA. The sample comprises under 250,000 clones, more than 70% of which are singletons, and 5% to 6% rests with the top ten. V lost 4 bases, J lost 7 bases, and 6 bases stayed unmatched. The CDR3 is 14 residues long. The germline gives CDR1 SGDLS, CDR2 YYNGEE. The Seattle patients joined while their infection was active and were tracked longitudinally afterward.

The TCR comes from a woman of 80 years or more with COVID-19, enrolled during active disease. V and J are TRBV9 and TRBJ2-1; 9 nucleotides agree with TRBD2. The sequenced sample consisted of peripheral blood. CDR3 region: CASSFLAGQNEQFF. In DNA, the CDR3 is TGTGCCAGCAGCTTTCTAGCGGGGCAAAATGAGCAGTTCTTC. The full variable domain, in which reference TRBV9 and TRBJ2-1 provide the parts outside the CDR3, is DSGVTQTPKHLITATGQRVTLRCSPRSGDLSVYWYQQSLDQGLQFLIQYYNGEERAKGNILERFSAQQFPDLHSELNLSSLELGDSALYFCASSFLAGQNEQFFGPGTRLTVL.